These 28 T cell receptor beta chains originate from one sample sequenced in a study of molecular identifiers for immune sequencing clone quantification. Via MiXCR, TCRdb re-called the PCR reads, giving one row per CDR3 protein. The sample shows 40,000 to 45,000 distinct CDR3 sequences, approximately 24% of them seen only once. Source material: naive CD8+ T cells from blood, with Jurkat cell RNA spiked in. As to subset: FACS-sorted CD8+CD4-CCR7+CD45RA+ naive T cells. These receptor sequences come from a human donor in good health. Some libraries in this study had Jurkat cell RNA spiked in.

This clonotype was recorded many times. The chain couples TRBV27 to TRBJ1-5; D gene uncertain. CDR3 length equals 13 residues. V gave up 2 bases and J gave up 3 bases, with 5 bases separating them. The germline V gene encodes CDR1 MNHEY and CDR2 SMNVEV (reference sequence). CDR3 residues: CASSLSHNQPQHF. For the CDR3, the DNA is TGTGCCAGCAGTTTAAGTCACAATCAGCCCCAGCATTTT.

In its sample, this clonotype was seen a few times. V gene TRBV27 combines with J gene TRBJ2-7; a weak D match, TRBD1 (6 bases). This CDR3 is 15 amino acids long. The germline V gene encodes CDR1 MNHEY and CDR2 SMNVEV (reference sequence). Trimming left V 5 bases short and J 5 bases short, with 19 bases between. Here the CDR3 reads CASSPRPQGFHEQYF. CDR3 DNA: TGTGCCAGCAGTCCGCGGCCACAGGGCTTCCACGAGCAGTACTTC.

This clonotype was counted many times. CDR3 nucleotide sequence: TGTGCCAGCAGCCCCGAAGCCCAAGAGACCCAGTACTTC. Translating it yields CASSPEAQETQYF. The rearrangement joins TRBV5-6 to TRBJ2-5, with unresolved D. The CDR3 extends over 13 amino acids. CDR1 and CDR2 (germline): SGHDT, YYEEEE. V gave up 4 bases and J gave up 1 base, with 8 bases separating them. The full variable domain, with the rest looked up from reference TRBV5-6 and TRBJ2-5, is DAGVTQSPTHLIKTRGQQVTLRCSPKSGHDTVSWYQQALGQGPQFIFQYYEEEERQRGNFPDRFSGHQFPNYSSELNVNALLLGDSALYLCASSPEAQETQYFGPGTRLLVL.

The chain joins TRBV7-9 to TRBJ1-1, with D uncertain. V lost 7 bases and J lost 6, with 12 bases in between. The CDR3 contains 12 residues. CDR1 is SEHNR and CDR2 is FQNEAQ in the germline V gene (reference sequence). CDR3: CASTAAEAEAFF. DNA for the CDR3: TGTGCCAGCACCGCCGCCGAGGCTGAAGCTTTCTTT.

This clonotype appeared a few times. This chain connects TRBV6-2 or TRBV6-3 to TRBJ1-5; D not certain. This CDR3 contains 14 residues. Germline loops: CDR1 MNHEY, CDR2 SVGEGT. Trimming pared 4 bases from V and 2 bases from J, leaving 9 bases between. The CDR3 DNA is TGTGCCAGCAGTTCCCACCCCCGCAATCAGCCCCAGCATTTT. Translated, it gives CASSSHPRNQPQHF.

There are a few counts of this clonotype. The chain carries TRBV19 and TRBJ2-7; D is unclear. Germline loops: CDR1 LNHDA, CDR2 SQIVND (reference sequence). Trimming removed 1 base at V and 1 base at J, with 8 bases between. The CDR3 extends over 14 amino acids. The CDR3 spells CASSIVADSYEQYF. The CDR3 DNA sequence: TGTGCCAGTAGTATAGTGGCAGATTCCTACGAGCAGTACTTC.

This clonotype has a count of ten or more. The chain couples TRBV7-9 to TRBJ2-3; D is perhaps TRBD2 (5 bases). The ends were cut back, 5 bases at V and 0 bases at J, with 12 bases in the middle. The CDR3 totals 15 residues. Looked up from germline, CDR1 is SEHNR and CDR2 is FQNEAQ (reference sequence). CDR3 bases: TGTGCCAGCAGCCGCGAGCGGATCAGCACAGATACGCAGTATTTT. Translating gives CASSRERISTDTQYF.

This clonotype was counted many times. The gene calls are TRBV28 and TRBJ2-4; 10 nucleotides align to TRBD1. There are 16 residues in the CDR3. J lost 6 bases, V lost 7 bases, and 12 bases had no gene match. Germline loops: CDR1 MDHEN, CDR2 SYDVKM. CDR3 in DNA: TGTGCCAGCACTAAATCACCGGGACAGGGGCCAAACATTCAGTACTTC. Translating it yields CASTKSPGQGPNIQYF.

With regard to this clonotype: The CDR3 carries no conserved terminal phenylalanine or tryptophan, so it likely arises from a read error. This rearrangement joins TRBV11-2 to TRBJ2-7; D not certain. V lost 1 base, J lost 1 base, and 11 bases lay in between. Germline-derived CDR1 and CDR2 are SGHAT and FQNNGV. The CDR3 runs 15 residues. CDR3 in DNA: TGTGCCAGCAGCTTAGGCCCGGGCAGTTCCTACGAGCAGTACTCC. This encodes CASSLGPGSSYEQYS.

There are a few counts of this clonotype. A much more abundant neighbour one base away suggests this may be a read error. The chain links TRBV28 to TRBJ2-7; the D gene is possibly TRBD1 (7 bases). CDR1 MDHEN and CDR2 SYDVKM come from the germline V gene. This CDR3 is built from 11 residues. Written as DNA, the CDR3 is TGTGCCTGCGGGACAGCCTACGGGCAGTACTTC. This encodes CACGTAYGQYF.

Turning to this clonotype: The junction differs from germline at one of its ends, possibly a read error. The V and J genes are TRBV4-3 and TRBJ2-3, with 10 nucleotides matching TRBD2. Germline loops: CDR1 LGHNA, CDR2 YSLEER. This CDR3 has 14 amino acids. CDR3 residues: CANSLAGVADMQYF. In DNA form, the CDR3 reads TGCGCCAACAGCCTAGCGGGAGTTGCAGATATGCAGTATTTT.

Turning to this clonotype: Since a much larger clone is just one base distant, this may be a read error. The chain carries TRBV7-2 and TRBJ2-5; D gene ambiguous. Germline values: CDR1 SGHTA, CDR2 FQGNSA. The CDR3 length is 14 residues. CDR3 protein: CARSLNTEEETQYF. In DNA form, the CDR3 reads TGTGCCCGCAGCTTAAATACAGAGGAAGAGACCCAGTACTTC.

This clonotype was detected many times. The chain joins TRBV4-1 to TRBJ2-7; possibly TRBD2 for D (6 bases). CDR1 is MGHRA and CDR2 is YSYEKL in the germline V gene. V was trimmed by 2 bases and J by 3 bases, leaving 17 bases between them. The CDR3 loop spans 16 amino acids. Here the CDR3 reads CASSQRGGGPDYEQYF. The CDR3 nucleotides read TGCGCCAGCAGCCAAAGGGGTGGAGGGCCCGACTACGAGCAGTACTTC.

The J gene is TRBJ1-1, the V gene TRBV12-3 or TRBV12-4, with 10 bases lining up with TRBD1. J was trimmed by 0 bases and V by 5 bases; bases with no gene match: 9. This CDR3 comprises 17 residues. The CDR3 DNA follows: TGTGCCAGCAGTGTATCTCCGGGACAGGGGATGAACACTGAAGCTTTCTTT. This encodes CASSVSPGQGMNTEAFF.

This clonotype has ten or more counts. The chain employs TRBV3-1 and TRBJ2-2; D is undetermined. Per the germline V gene, CDR1 is LGHDT and CDR2 is YNNKEL (reference sequence). This CDR3 has 12 residues. Trimming pared 2 bases from V and 4 bases from J, leaving 2 bases between. The CDR3 nucleotides read TGTGCCAGCAGCCAAAGCACCGGGGAGCTGTTTTTT. As protein: CASSQSTGELFF.

This clonotype has a count of ten or more. The V call is TRBV7-9, the J call TRBJ2-7; D remains ambiguous. Germline assignment: CDR1 SEHNR and CDR2 FQNEAQ (reference sequence). Trimming took 4 bases from V and 7 from J, leaving 11 bases between them. This CDR3 is 12 amino acids long. The CDR3 DNA follows: TGTGCCAGCAGCTCCGTGTCCGGTGAGCAGTACTTC. Its translation: CASSSVSGEQYF.

This clonotype was found a few times. This rearrangement joins TRBV27 to TRBJ2-5; no clear D. Germline CDR1 and CDR2: MNHEY and SMNVEV (reference sequence). With 8 bases removed from V and 6 bases from J, the gap between germline ends came to 25 bases. CDR3 length: 16 amino acids. In DNA form, the CDR3 reads TGTGCCAGCGGCCCAAATTGGGGTTTTGCCCTGAAGACCCAGTACTTC. Residues: CASGPNWGFALKTQYF.

In its sample, this clonotype was seen many times. The chain employs TRBV7-6 and TRBJ2-5, with D possibly matching TRBD2 (6 bases). Germline V gene lookup returns CDR1 SGHVS and CDR2 FNYEAQ. The V gene lost 4 bases and the J gene lost 1 base, with 13 bases spanning the gap. The CDR3 contains 15 residues. CDR3 amino acids: CASSSRLGAQETQYF. CDR3 bases: TGTGCCAGCAGCTCCCGACTAGGGGCCCAAGAGACCCAGTACTTC. Based on the CDR3 plus reference TRBV7-6 and TRBJ2-5, the full variable domain is GAGVSQSPRYKVTKRGQDVALRCDPISGHVSLYWYRQALGQGPEFLTYFNYEAQQDKSGLPNDRFSAERPEGSISTLTIQRTEQRDSAMYRCASSSRLGAQETQYFGPGTRLLVL.

This clonotype has ten or more counts. This chain's CDR3 is CAISEDQSTSGNPTDTQYF. In DNA form, the CDR3 reads TGTGCCATCAGTGAGGATCAGAGCACTAGCGGGAATCCCACAGATACGCAGTATTTT. This chain joins TRBV10-3 and TRBJ2-3, with 10 bases identical to TRBD2. V lost 2 bases and J lost 2; bases outside the gene matches: 13. In germline, CDR1 is ENHRY, CDR2 SYGVKD. CDR3 size: 19 residues.

Comments on this clonotype: A much larger clone is a single base away; this may be a read error. The chain has TRBV20-1 and TRBJ2-3, with D uncertain. The CDR3 runs to 17 residues. The V and J ends lost 4 bases and 8 bases respectively, with 28 bases between them. Germline-derived CDR1 and CDR2 are DFQATT and SNEGSKA (reference sequence). This chain's CDR3 is CSATTLNRLRPDGTQYF. The DNA for the CDR3 is TGCAGTGCTACCACCCTGAACCGACTGCGACCCGATGGTACGCAGTATTTT.

This clonotype was picked up many times. The V call is TRBV13, the J call TRBJ2-7; 7 bases are a match to TRBD1. The CDR3 is 17 residues long. Trimming cost V 0 bases and J 0 bases; bases outside gene matches: 8. Germline V lookup: CDR1 PRHDT, CDR2 FYEKMQ (reference sequence). CDR3 nucleotide sequence: TGTGCCAGCAGCTTAGGCGCTCACAGGGGTACCTCCTACGAGCAGTACTTC. Its translation: CASSLGAHRGTSYEQYF.

This clonotype was picked up a small number of times. J is TRBJ2-7 and V is TRBV4-2, with D tentatively TRBD1 or TRBD2 (5 bases each). The germline gives CDR1 LGHNA, CDR2 YNFKEQ. The CDR3 sequence is 17 residues long. Deletions cut 0 bases from V and 2 bases from J, with 17 bases between. The DNA for the CDR3 is TGTGCCAGCAGCCAAGATTTGGGGGTAGCCTTCCCCTACGAGCAGTACTTC. Translation: CASSQDLGVAFPYEQYF.

This clonotype was detected only a few times. A much more abundant neighbour one base away suggests this may be a read error. The rearrangement uses TRBV23-1 and TRBJ2-1; 7 bases fit TRBD1. The J call could be wrong; TRBJ2-7 is a better fit for the DNA end. TRBV23-1 counts as an open reading frame of uncertain function. This CDR3 is 15 amino acids long. CDR3 DNA sequence: TGCGCCAGCAGTAGTCGCCGGGACAGCGACAATGAGCAGTACTTC. Its protein is CASSSRRDSDNEQYF.

Note on this clonotype: A much more abundant neighbour one base away suggests this may be a read error. The chain has TRBV11-2 and TRBJ2-7, with D possibly TRBD1 on 5 matching bases. V was cut by 2 bases and J by 2 bases, with 13 bases left in between. The CDR3 is 15 amino acids. Germline V gene lookup returns CDR1 SGHAT and CDR2 FQNNGV. DNA of the CDR3: TGTGCCAGCAGCTTATCAAAGGGGCCCGCCTACGAGCAGTACTTC. Protein sequence: CASSLSKGPAYEQYF.

This clonotype was counted at least ten times. The rearrangement uses TRBV7-9 and TRBJ2-7; D is undetermined. V was pared by 5 bases and J by 2 bases, with 13 bases between. Germline V gene sequence: CDR1 SEHNR, CDR2 FQNEAQ (reference sequence). CDR3 length: 14 amino acids. The CDR3 reads CASSTAQHAYEQYF. The CDR3 DNA reads as TGTGCCAGCAGCACCGCCCAACATGCCTACGAGCAGTACTTC.

As to this clonotype: The CDR3 carries no conserved terminal phenylalanine or tryptophan, so it likely arises from a read error. This chain joins TRBV4-3 and TRBJ2-6, with D hard to call. Germline CDR1 LGHNA, CDR2 YSLEER. V was trimmed by 0 bases and J by 0 bases, leaving 6 bases between them. CDR3 length equals 16 residues. CDR3 bases: TGCGCCAGCAGCCAAGATCGGGTCTCTGGGGCCAACGTCCTGACTATC. It is translated as CASSQDRVSGANVLTI.

V is TRBV29-1 and J is TRBJ2-2; D possibly uses TRBD1 or TRBD2 (5 bases each). Germline assignment: CDR1 SQVTM and CDR2 ANQGSEA. Trimming removed 4 bases from V and 3 bases from J, with 6 bases in between. This CDR3 is 12 amino acids long. This CDR3 is CSVVGDTGELFF. The DNA for the CDR3 is TGCAGCGTTGTGGGGGACACCGGGGAGCTGTTTTTT.

This clonotype occurred many times. The chain links TRBV12-3 or TRBV12-4 to TRBJ1-5; perhaps TRBD1 as D (5 bases). The CDR3 runs 15 residues. V lost 4 bases, J lost 0 bases, and 10 bases lay in between. Here the CDR3 reads CASSWGPYSNQPQHF. For the CDR3, the DNA is TGTGCCAGCAGTTGGGGACCTTATAGCAATCAGCCCCAGCATTTT.